These 8 T cell receptor beta chains were all obtained from the same sample, sequenced in a study of blood T cell repertoires in COVID-19. Generated by immunoSEQ multiplex PCR, the TCRdb table keeps only in-frame clones and is missing some. The table records around 350,000 clones, about 88% of them present only once. Sequenced material: peripheral blood. These receptors all stem from a human donor in a cohort sampled during active COVID-19.

The chain recombines TRBV9 with TRBJ1-3, with D perhaps matching TRBD1 (6 bases). The CDR3 is 15 amino acids. Trimming removed 5 bases from V and 0 bases from J, with 12 bases in between. Germline CDR1 and CDR2: SGDLS and YYNGEE. The CDR3 DNA reads TGTGCCAGCAGGCCGGGAGGGGGCTCTGGAAACACCATATATTTT. Protein sequence: CASRPGGGSGNTIYF.

The chain employs TRBV5-1 and TRBJ2-5; TRBD1 agrees at 7 bases. CDR1 is SGHRS, CDR2 YFSETQ, per germline. The length of the CDR3 is 14 residues. V lost 4 bases and J lost 4; bases outside the gene matches: 7. CDR3 bases: TGCGCCAGCAGCACTGAAGGGGGCCGAGAGACCCAGTACTTC. It specifies CASSTEGGRETQYF. The full variable domain, rest sourced from reference TRBV5-1 and TRBJ2-5, is KAGVTQTPRYLIKTRGQQVTLSCSPISGHRSVSWYQQTPGQGLQFLFEYFSETQRNKGNFPGRFSGRQFSNSRSEMNVSTLELGDSALYLCASSTEGGRETQYFGPGTRLLVL.

The chain is built from TRBV30 and TRBJ2-2, with D hard to call. In germline, CDR1 is GTSNPN, CDR2 SVGIG (reference sequence). Trimming shortened V by 3 bases and J by 6 bases, and 11 bases separated the two germline ends. The CDR3 loop spans 13 amino acids. The CDR3 sequence: CAWSVAVPGELFF. The CDR3 coding sequence is TGTGCCTGGAGCGTGGCCGTCCCCGGGGAGCTGTTTTTT.

The chain couples TRBV29-1 to TRBJ1-3, with 7 bases identical to TRBD1. This CDR3 is 16 amino acids long. The trim removed 5 bases at V and 0 bases at J, leaving 10 bases unmatched. Germline-derived CDR1 and CDR2 are SQVTM and ANQGSEA. This CDR3 is CSVSNEGTASGNTIYF. The CDR3 bases are TGCAGCGTTTCTAATGAAGGGACAGCCTCTGGAAACACCATATATTTT.

V gene TRBV3-1 (or the pseudogene TRBV3-2) combines with J gene TRBJ1-1; D is undetermined. The CDR3 runs 17 residues. Germline CDR1 reads LGHDT; CDR2 reads YNNKEL (reference sequence). V was shortened by 0 bases and J by 1 base, with 15 bases between the two germline ends. DNA for the CDR3: TGTGCCAGCAGCCAAGATAGGCGGCCAGATACGAACACTGAAGCTTTCTTT. Its translation is CASSQDRRPDTNTEAFF.

The chain recombines TRBV30 with TRBJ2-5, with D perhaps matching TRBD2 (5 bases). The germline V and J ends were trimmed by 2 bases and 7 bases, with 14 bases remaining between them. Germline V gives CDR1 GTSNPN, CDR2 SVGIG (reference sequence). There are 13 residues in the CDR3. CDR3 DNA sequence: TGTGCCTGGAGTACCTCCGATGAGGGGACCCAGTACTTC. Protein sequence: CAWSTSDEGTQYF.

The table lists this clone with a few counts. V gene TRBV6-1 combines with J gene TRBJ2-3; 8 bases match TRBD1. V trimming: 8 bases; J trimming: 5 bases; junction bases outside the gene matches: 12. The CDR3 contains 15 residues. Germline CDR1 MNHNS, CDR2 SASEGT. Written as DNA, the CDR3 is TGTGCCAGCGGTAGAGACAGGGGAGTTGTAGATACGCAGTATTTT. Amino acid sequence: CASGRDRGVVDTQYF.

This clone was found a few times. The chain has TRBV5-1 and TRBJ2-3; TRBD2 matches 9 bases. V gave up 1 base and J gave up 5 bases; unmatched junction bases: 8. CDR3 length: 16 amino acids. Germline CDR1 is SGHRS and CDR2 is YFSETQ. The CDR3: CASSLNAGGGIDTQYF. The CDR3 DNA reads TGCGCCAGCAGCTTGAATGCGGGAGGGGGCATAGATACGCAGTATTTT.